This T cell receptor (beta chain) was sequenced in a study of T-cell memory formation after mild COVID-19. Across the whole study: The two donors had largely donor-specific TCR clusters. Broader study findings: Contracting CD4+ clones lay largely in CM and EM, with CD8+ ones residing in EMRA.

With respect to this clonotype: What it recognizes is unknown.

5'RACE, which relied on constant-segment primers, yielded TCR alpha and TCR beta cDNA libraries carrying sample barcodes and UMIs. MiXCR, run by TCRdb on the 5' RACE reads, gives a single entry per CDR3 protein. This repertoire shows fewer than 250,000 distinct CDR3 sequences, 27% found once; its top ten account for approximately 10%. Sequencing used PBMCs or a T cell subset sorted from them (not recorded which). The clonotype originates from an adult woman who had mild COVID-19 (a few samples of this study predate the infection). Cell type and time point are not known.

Here the CDR3 DNA reads TGCAGCGTTGCAGGGGGAAACACAGATACGCAGTATTTT. Amino acid sequence: CSVAGGNTDTQYF. J is TRBJ2-3 and V is TRBV29-1; TRBD1 agrees at 7 bases. The germline V gene has CDR1 SQVTM and CDR2 ANQGSEA. The CDR3 runs 13 residues. The V segment lost 4 bases and the J segment 2 bases; nucleotides outside the gene matches: 3.